This T cell receptor beta chain was profiled in a study of shared clonotypes between healthy human individuals. Across the study: The plates for each donor numbered three CD4 naive, three CD4 memory, two CD8 naive and one CD8 memory.

This clone was seen more than once but under ten times. Other DNA sequences in the same sample also yield this CDR3. The V segment lost 3 bases and the J segment 2 bases; nucleotides outside the gene matches: 2. CDR1 is SGHRS, CDR2 YFSETQ, per germline. The CDR3 runs 16 residues. Clones were read by immunoSEQ multiplex PCR, and TCRdb kept only the in-frame ones, dropping some. The sample carries about 2.4 million clones, 80% to 95% recorded once. Sequencing was done on a sample of naive CD4+ T cells from PBMCs. The subset denotes: CD45RA+ positively selected. This sequence joins TRBV5-1 and TRBJ2-1, with 13 bases lining up with TRBD2. The TCR originated in a man between 18 and 29 years old in good health. Some clones in this sample may be carry-over from other donors' samples. In nucleotides, the CDR3 is TGCGCCAGCAGCTCGGGGACTAGCGGGACCTACAATGAGCAGTTCTTC. Translating it yields CASSSGTSGTYNEQFF.